This record concerns one T cell receptor (beta chain) sequence. The data belong to a study of T cell responses to AZD1222 COVID-19 vaccine. Study-wide context: Both about-4-week and about-12-week second-dose recipients were combined.

Sequencing was performed with immunoSEQ multiplex PCR; in TCRdb, only in-frame clones are kept and a portion is missing. Of roughly 97,000 clones in the sample, approximately 90% were seen once. The source material was peripheral blood, sampled on day 0 of AZD1222 vaccination. The sequence derives from an adult in good health.

This chain's CDR3 is CASSARDSGANVLTF. CDR3 bases: TGTGCCAGCAGCGCCCGAGACTCTGGGGCCAACGTCCTGACTTTC. The chain has TRBV9 and TRBJ2-6; no reliable D call. The CDR3 is made up of 15 amino acids. CDR1 SGDLS and CDR2 YYNGEE come from the germline V gene. With 3 bases removed from V and 0 bases from J, the gap between germline ends came to 7 bases.